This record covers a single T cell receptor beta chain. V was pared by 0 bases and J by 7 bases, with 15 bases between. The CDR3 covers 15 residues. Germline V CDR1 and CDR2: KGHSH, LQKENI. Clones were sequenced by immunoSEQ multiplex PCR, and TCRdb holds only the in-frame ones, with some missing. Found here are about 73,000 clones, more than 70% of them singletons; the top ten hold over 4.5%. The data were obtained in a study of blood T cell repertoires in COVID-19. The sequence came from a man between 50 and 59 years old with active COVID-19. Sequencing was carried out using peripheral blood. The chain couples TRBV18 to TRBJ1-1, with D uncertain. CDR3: CASSPPEALRSEAFF. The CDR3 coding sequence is TGTGCCAGCTCACCACCCGAGGCTCTCCGTAGTGAAGCTTTCTTT. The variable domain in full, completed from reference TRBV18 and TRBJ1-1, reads NAGVMQNPRHLVRRRGQEARLRCSPMKGHSHVYWYRQLPEEGLKFMVYLQKENIIDESGMPKERFSAEFPKEGPSILRIQQVVRGDSAAYFCASSPPEALRSEAFFGQGTRLTVV.